This T cell receptor (beta chain) derives from a study of blood T cell repertoires in COVID-19. The germline V gene has CDR1 ENHRY and CDR2 SYGVKD. The CDR3 covers 13 residues. V was cut by 6 bases and J by 4 bases, with 12 bases left in between. The table came from immunoSEQ multiplex PCR; TCRdb's copy has only in-frame clones and leaves some out. The sample shows over 80,000 clones, approximately 86% of them seen only once. V and J are TRBV10-3 and TRBJ1-1; D may be TRBD1 (5 bases). The clonotype was recovered from a man between 65 and 79 years old with acute or convalescent COVID-19. The specimen was peripheral blood. CDR3 DNA sequence: TGTGCCATCAGGGCGTTGCAGGGCACTGAAGCTTTCTTT. Translated, it gives CAIRALQGTEAFF.